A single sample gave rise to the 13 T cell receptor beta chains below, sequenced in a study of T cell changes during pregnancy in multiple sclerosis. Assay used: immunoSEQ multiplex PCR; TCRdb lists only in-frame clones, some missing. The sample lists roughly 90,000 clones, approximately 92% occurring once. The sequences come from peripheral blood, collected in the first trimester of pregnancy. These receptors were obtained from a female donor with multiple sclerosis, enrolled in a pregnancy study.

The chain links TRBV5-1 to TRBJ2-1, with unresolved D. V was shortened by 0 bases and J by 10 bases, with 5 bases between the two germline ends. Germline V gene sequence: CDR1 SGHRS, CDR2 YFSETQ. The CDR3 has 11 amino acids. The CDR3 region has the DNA TGCGCCAGCAGCTTGGACGGGGAGCAGTTCTTC. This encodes CASSLDGEQFF.

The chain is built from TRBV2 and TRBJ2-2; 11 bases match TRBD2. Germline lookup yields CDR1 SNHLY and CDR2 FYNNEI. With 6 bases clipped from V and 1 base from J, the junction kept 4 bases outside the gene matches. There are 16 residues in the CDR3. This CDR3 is CASRGLAEMNTGELFF. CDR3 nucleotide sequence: TGTGCCAGCAGGGGACTAGCGGAAATGAACACCGGGGAGCTGTTTTTT.

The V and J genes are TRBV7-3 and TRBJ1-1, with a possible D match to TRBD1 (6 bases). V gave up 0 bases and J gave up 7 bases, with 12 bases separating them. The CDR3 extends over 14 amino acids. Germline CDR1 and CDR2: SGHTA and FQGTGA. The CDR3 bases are TGTGCCAGCAGCTTAACAGGCAGGGGTGGTGAAGCTTTCTTT. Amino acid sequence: CASSLTGRGGEAFF.

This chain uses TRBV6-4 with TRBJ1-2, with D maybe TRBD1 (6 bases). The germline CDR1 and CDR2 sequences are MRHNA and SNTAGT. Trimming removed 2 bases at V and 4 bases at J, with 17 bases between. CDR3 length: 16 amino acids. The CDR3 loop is CASSDTPQGSVYGYTF. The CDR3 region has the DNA TGTGCCAGCAGTGACACCCCACAGGGTTCGGTCTATGGCTACACCTTC.

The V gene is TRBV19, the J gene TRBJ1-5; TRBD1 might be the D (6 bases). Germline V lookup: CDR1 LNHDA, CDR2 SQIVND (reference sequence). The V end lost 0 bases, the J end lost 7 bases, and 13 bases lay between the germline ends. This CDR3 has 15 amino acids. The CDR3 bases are TGTGCCAGTAGTATAGATCCAGGGGTTGTACAGCCCCAGCATTTT. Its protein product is CASSIDPGVVQPQHF.

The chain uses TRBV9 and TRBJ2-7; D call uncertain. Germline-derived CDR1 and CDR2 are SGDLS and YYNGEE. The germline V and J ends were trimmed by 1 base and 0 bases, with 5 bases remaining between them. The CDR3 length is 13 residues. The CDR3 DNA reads TGTGCCAGCAGCGTAACGAGCTCCTACGAGCAGTACTTC. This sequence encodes CASSVTSSYEQYF.

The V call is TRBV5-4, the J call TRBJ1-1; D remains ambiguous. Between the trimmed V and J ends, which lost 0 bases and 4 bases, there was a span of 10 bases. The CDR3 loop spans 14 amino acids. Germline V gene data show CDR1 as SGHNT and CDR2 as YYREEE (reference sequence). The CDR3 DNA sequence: TGTGCCAGCAGCTTGGTCACGGGGAGCACTGAAGCTTTCTTT. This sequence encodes CASSLVTGSTEAFF.

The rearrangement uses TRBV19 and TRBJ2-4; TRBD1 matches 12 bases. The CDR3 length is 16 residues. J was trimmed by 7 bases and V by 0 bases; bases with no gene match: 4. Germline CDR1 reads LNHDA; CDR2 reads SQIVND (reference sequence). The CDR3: CASSIDPGQGANIQYF. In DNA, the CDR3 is TGTGCCAGTAGTATAGATCCGGGACAGGGGGCGAACATTCAGTACTTC.

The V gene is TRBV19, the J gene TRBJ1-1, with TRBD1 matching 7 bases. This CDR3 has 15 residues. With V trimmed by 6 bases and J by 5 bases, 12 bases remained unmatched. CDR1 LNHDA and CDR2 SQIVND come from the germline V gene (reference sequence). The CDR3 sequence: CASSPPRQGVTEAFF. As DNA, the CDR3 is TGTGCCAGTAGCCCCCCTAGACAGGGAGTTACTGAAGCTTTCTTT.

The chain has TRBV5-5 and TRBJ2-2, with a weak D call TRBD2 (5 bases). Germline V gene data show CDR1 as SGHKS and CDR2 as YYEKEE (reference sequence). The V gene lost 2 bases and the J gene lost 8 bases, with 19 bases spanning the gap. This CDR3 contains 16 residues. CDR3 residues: CASSLRGFQTVGELFF. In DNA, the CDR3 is TGTGCCAGCAGCTTAAGAGGGTTCCAAACCGTGGGGGAGCTGTTTTTT.

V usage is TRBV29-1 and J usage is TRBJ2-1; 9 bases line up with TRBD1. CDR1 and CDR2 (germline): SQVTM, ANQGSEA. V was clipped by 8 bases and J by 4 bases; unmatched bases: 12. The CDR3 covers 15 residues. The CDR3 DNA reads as TGCAGCCCGATATCGCAGACAGGGGGTTACAATGAGCAGTTCTTC. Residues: CSPISQTGGYNEQFF.

The CDR3 DNA reads as TGTGCCACCAGCAGGAGGCTAGCGGGCACAGATACGCAGTATTTT. Translation gives CATSRRLAGTDTQYF. The rearrangement joins TRBV15 to TRBJ2-3; 7 nucleotides line up with TRBD2. This CDR3 region has 15 residues. The V gene end was trimmed by 3 bases and the J gene end by 1 base; junction bases not matched to a gene: 4. Germline lookup yields CDR1 LNHNV and CDR2 YYDKDF (reference sequence).

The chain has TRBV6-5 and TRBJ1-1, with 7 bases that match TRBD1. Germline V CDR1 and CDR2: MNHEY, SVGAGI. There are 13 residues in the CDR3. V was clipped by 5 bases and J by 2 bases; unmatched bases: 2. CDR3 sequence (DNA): TGTGCCAGCAGTGGGACAGTAAACACTGAAGCTTTCTTT. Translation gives CASSGTVNTEAFF.